The source of this T cell receptor beta chain is a study of response to subunit inactivated influenza vaccine. Study outcomes and limitations: Researchers suggested that each seasonal influenza vaccination recruits few new T cells.

CDR3 length: 18 residues. Germline trimming cut 5 bases from V and 0 bases from J; bases unmatched to any gene: 11. Germline CDR1 reads SGHAT; CDR2 reads FQDESV (reference sequence). Turning to this clonotype: Its cognate antigen is unknown.

TCRdb independently ran MiXCR on the RT-PCR reads; one entry per CDR3 protein. This sample has hundreds of thousands of distinct CDR3 sequences; around 20% occur once, and the top ten carry roughly a tenth. The clonotype was recovered from a man aged 45 to 65 who received an inactivated influenza vaccine. The sample consisted of PBMCs from blood, taken 5 to 6 days after vaccination. This chain uses TRBV11-1 with TRBJ2-7; 12 bases align to TRBD1. This chain's CDR3 is CASSPGVLGQGASYEQYF. The CDR3 DNA sequence: TGTGCCAGCAGCCCGGGCGTACTGGGACAGGGGGCCTCCTACGAGCAGTACTTC.